This T cell receptor (beta chain) was identified during a study of T cell changes during pregnancy in multiple sclerosis. Assay used: immunoSEQ multiplex PCR; TCRdb lists only in-frame clones, some missing. The profile shows 35,000 to 50,000 clones, nearly 90% of them singletons. Germline CDR1 and CDR2: SGHAT and FQDESV (reference sequence). This CDR3 is 14 amino acids long. The V end was cut by 5 bases, the J end by 1 base, with 11 bases between. Here the sequenced sample was CD4+ T cells from peripheral blood mononuclear cells, taken after pregnancy. The receptor's source is a female donor with multiple sclerosis, enrolled in a pregnancy study. The chain carries TRBV11-1 and TRBJ1-1; D not certain. CDR3 sequence (DNA): TGTGCCAGCAGCCTGACTAGAGAGAACACTGAAGCTTTCTTT. This sequence encodes CASSLTRENTEAFF.